Below, 16 T cell receptor beta chains from the same sample are listed, as sequenced in a study of T cells in Graves' hyperthyroidism and ophthalmopathy. Using RNA transcripts as the source, TCR beta CDR3 regions were amplified. In the first-round RT-PCR of the TCR CDR3, the HTBI primer set was used. TCRdb passed the multiplex PCR reads through MiXCR, listing each CDR3 protein once. Altogether 300,000 to 350,000 distinct CDR3 sequences are present, 15% to 20% being singletons, with the ten largest covering less than 65%. The sequencing input was blood. The source of these receptors is a woman between 50 and 59 years old with Graves' hyperthyroidism.

This clonotype turned up a few times. The CDR3 here is CASFDRGKISNQPQHF. DNA of the CDR3: TGTGCCAGCTTTGACAGGGGGAAAATTAGCAATCAGCCCCAGCATTTT. The chain joins TRBV28 to TRBJ1-5; 9 bases line up with TRBD1. Unmatched junction bases numbered 8, after V lost 8 bases and J lost 0 bases. Germline loops: CDR1 MDHEN, CDR2 SYDVKM. The CDR3 runs 16 residues.

The chain uses TRBV6-2 or TRBV6-3 and TRBJ2-1, with 11 positions matching TRBD1. Looked up from germline, CDR1 is MNHEY and CDR2 is SVGEGT. The CDR3 loop spans 15 amino acids. Losses at the gene ends were 8 bases for V and 7 bases for J; bases not matched to a gene: 10. The CDR3 protein is CASGIPGQGDNEQFF. CDR3 sequence (DNA): TGTGCCAGCGGAATACCGGGACAGGGGGATAATGAGCAGTTCTTC.

V usage is TRBV24-1 and J usage is TRBJ2-3; maybe TRBD2 (6 bases). Germline-derived CDR1 and CDR2 are KGHDR and SFDVKD. The CDR3 contains 14 residues. The V end was cut by 5 bases, the J end by 5 bases, with 13 bases between. CDR3 region: CATSVPGVIDTQYF. The DNA of the CDR3 is TGTGCCACCAGTGTGCCGGGAGTCATAGATACGCAGTATTTT.

This clonotype was counted ten times or more. V usage is TRBV29-1 and J usage is TRBJ2-7; D may be TRBD2 (6 bases). Deletions cut 1 base from V and 4 bases from J, with 14 bases between. Germline V CDR1 and CDR2: SQVTM, ANQGSEA. CDR3 size: 14 residues. CDR3 amino acids: CSVEVAGLGYEQYF. Written as DNA, the CDR3 is TGCAGCGTTGAAGTTGCGGGGCTAGGGTACGAGCAGTACTTC.

This clonotype was counted ten times or more. The V gene is TRBV5-5, the J gene TRBJ1-1; no clear D gene. The CDR3 covers 14 residues. The V gene's germline CDR1 is SGHKS and CDR2 YYEKEE (reference sequence). Trimming left V 1 base short and J 1 base short, with 8 bases between. CDR3 amino acids: CASSLYSGNTEAFF. The CDR3 DNA follows: TGTGCCAGCAGCTTGTACAGCGGGAACACTGAAGCTTTCTTT.

This clonotype was seen a few times. One end of the junction is discordant with germline, which a read error may explain. The rearrangement joins TRBV6-1 to TRBJ2-3; TRBD2 matches at 7 bases. Germline CDR1 is MNHNS and CDR2 is SASEGT. CDR3 length: 14 residues. The CDR3 loop reads CANSEGGGLDTQYF. In DNA, the CDR3 is TGTGCCAACAGTGAGGGCGGGGGTCTGGATACGCAGTATTTT.

The sample holds many counts of this clonotype. The rearrangement joins TRBV12-3 or TRBV12-4 to TRBJ2-3; D ambiguous. V lost 8 bases to trimming and J lost 4 bases, with 22 bases between them. This CDR3 is built from 16 residues. The CDR3 DNA follows: TGTGCCAGCGGCCCTGGACGGAAGGGTGGCGCAGATACGCAGTATTTT. Translated: CASGPGRKGGADTQYF.

This clonotype was seen a few times. This chain connects TRBV20-1 to TRBJ1-2, with 9 bases matching TRBD1. Looked up from germline, CDR1 is DFQATT and CDR2 is SNEGSKA (reference sequence). The CDR3 runs 14 residues. V lost 1 base, J lost 4 bases, and 4 bases stayed unmatched. CDR3 in DNA: TGCAGTGCTAGAGTGGGACAGGGCGGCTATGGCTACACCTTC. It codes for CSARVGQGGYGYTF.

This clonotype occurred once. The chain employs TRBV20-1 and TRBJ1-1; D is unclear. CDR3 length: 13 amino acids. V gave up 3 bases and J gave up 3 bases, with 11 bases separating them. Germline V CDR1 and CDR2: DFQATT, SNEGSKA (reference sequence). This chain's CDR3 is CSARPDGYTEAFF. The DNA of the CDR3 is TGCAGTGCTAGGCCGGACGGATACACTGAAGCTTTCTTT.

The rearrangement uses TRBV7-9 and TRBJ1-1; 12 bases align to TRBD1. CDR1 is SEHNR, CDR2 FQNEAQ, per germline (reference sequence). The CDR3 runs 16 residues. After removal of 5 bases from V and 4 bases from J, the junction contained 8 bases not matched to a gene. The CDR3 bases are TGTGCCAGCAGCGGCCGGGACAGGGGGCAGGTCACTGAAGCTTTCTTT. Translation: CASSGRDRGQVTEAFF.

This clonotype was recorded many times. The chain employs TRBV30 and TRBJ2-7, with 7 bases lining up with TRBD1. The length of the CDR3 is 12 residues. With V trimmed by 5 bases and J by 1 base, 2 bases remained unmatched. Germline V gene lookup returns CDR1 GTSNPN and CDR2 SVGIG (reference sequence). The CDR3 coding sequence is TGTGCCTGGGGGACAGATTCCTACGAGCAGTACTTC. It yields the protein CAWGTDSYEQYF.

Only a few counts were recorded for this clonotype. The chain carries TRBV6-1 and TRBJ1-6, with a weak D call TRBD1 (6 bases). CDR3 length equals 14 residues. From germline, CDR1 is MNHNS and CDR2 SASEGT. The germline V and J ends were trimmed by 6 bases and 6 bases, with 12 bases remaining between them. The CDR3 loop is CASSALQGNSPLHF. CDR3 nucleotides: TGTGCCAGCAGCGCTTTACAGGGTAATTCACCCCTCCACTTT.

In its sample, this clonotype was seen a few times. This sequence joins TRBV6-1 and TRBJ1-1, with no clear D. The ends were cut back, 7 bases at V and 5 bases at J, with 14 bases in the middle. CDR3 length: 13 amino acids. The germline gives CDR1 MNHNS, CDR2 SASEGT. CDR3 region: CASKVRTNTEAFF. CDR3 DNA: TGTGCCAGCAAGGTCAGGACGAATACTGAAGCTTTCTTT.

The chain employs TRBV19 and TRBJ1-5, with D possibly matching TRBD1 (5 bases). Trimming took 5 bases from V and 0 from J, leaving 14 bases between them. The CDR3 has 16 residues. Germline values: CDR1 LNHDA, CDR2 SQIVND (reference sequence). CDR3 amino acids: CASSWAGAYSNQPQHF. In DNA form, the CDR3 reads TGTGCCAGTAGTTGGGCCGGGGCATATAGCAATCAGCCCCAGCATTTT.

This clonotype has at least ten counts. The chain carries TRBV7-8 and TRBJ1-5; D possibly corresponds to TRBD1 (6 bases). Trimming pared 4 bases from V and 4 bases from J, leaving 14 bases between. The germline CDR1 and CDR2 sequences are SGHVS and FQNEAQ. CDR3 size: 15 residues. This CDR3 is CASSSTTGWNQPQHF. CDR3 coding DNA: TGTGCCAGCAGCTCCACAACAGGGTGGAATCAGCCCCAGCATTTT.

The J gene is TRBJ1-1, the V gene TRBV7-8; 9 bases match TRBD1. Per the germline V gene, CDR1 is SGHVS and CDR2 is FQNEAQ. This CDR3 comprises 14 residues. The V gene end was trimmed by 1 base and the J gene end by 11 bases; junction bases not matched to a gene: 8. The CDR3, as DNA: TGTGCCAGCAGCTTAGAACCGGGACAGGGAGGGGCTTTCTTT. Translated: CASSLEPGQGGAFF.